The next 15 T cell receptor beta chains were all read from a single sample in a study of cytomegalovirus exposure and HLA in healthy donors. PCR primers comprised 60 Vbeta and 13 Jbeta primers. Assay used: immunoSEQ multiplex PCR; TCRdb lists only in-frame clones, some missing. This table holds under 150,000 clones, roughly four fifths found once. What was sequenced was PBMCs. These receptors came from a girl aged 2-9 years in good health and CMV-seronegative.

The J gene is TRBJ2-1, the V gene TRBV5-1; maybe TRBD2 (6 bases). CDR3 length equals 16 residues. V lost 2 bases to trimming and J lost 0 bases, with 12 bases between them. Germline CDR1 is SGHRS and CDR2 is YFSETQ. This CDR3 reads CASSFGGVSSYNEQFF. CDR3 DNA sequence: TGCGCCAGCAGCTTTGGCGGGGTGAGCTCCTACAATGAGCAGTTCTTC.

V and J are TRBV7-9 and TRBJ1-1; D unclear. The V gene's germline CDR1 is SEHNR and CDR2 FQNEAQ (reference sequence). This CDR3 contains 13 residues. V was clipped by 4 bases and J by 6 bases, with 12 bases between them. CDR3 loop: CASSSPPVSEAFF. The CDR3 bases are TGTGCCAGCAGCTCCCCCCCGGTTTCTGAAGCTTTCTTT. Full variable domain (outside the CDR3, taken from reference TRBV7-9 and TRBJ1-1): DTGVSQNPRHKITKRGQNVTFRCDPISEHNRLYWYRQTLGQGPEFLTYFQNEAQLEKSRLLSDRFSAERPKGSFSTLEIQRTEQGDSAMYLCASSSPPVSEAFFGQGTRLTVV.

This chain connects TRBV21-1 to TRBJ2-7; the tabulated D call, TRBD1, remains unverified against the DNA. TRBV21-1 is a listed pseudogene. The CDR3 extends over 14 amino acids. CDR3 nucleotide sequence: TGTGCCAGCAGCAAAGGGACAGGGGGCTACGAGCAGTACTTC. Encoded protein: CASSKGTGGYEQYF.

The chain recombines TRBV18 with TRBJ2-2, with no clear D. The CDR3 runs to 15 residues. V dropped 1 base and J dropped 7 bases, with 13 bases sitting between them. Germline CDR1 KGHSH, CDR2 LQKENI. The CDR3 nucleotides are TGTGCCAGCTCACCACAAGCAAGTGGTGGCGGGGAGCTGTTTTTT. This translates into CASSPQASGGGELFF. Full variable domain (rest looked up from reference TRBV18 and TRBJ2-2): NAGVMQNPRHLVRRRGQEARLRCSPMKGHSHVYWYRQLPEEGLKFMVYLQKENIIDESGMPKERFSAEFPKEGPSILRIQQVVRGDSAAYFCASSPQASGGGELFFGEGSRLTVL.

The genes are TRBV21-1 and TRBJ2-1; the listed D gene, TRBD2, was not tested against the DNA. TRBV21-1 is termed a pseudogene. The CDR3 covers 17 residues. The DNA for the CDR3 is TGTGCCAGCAGCAAAGACGAGGGGGGGGACGAATACAATGAGCAGTTCTTC. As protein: CASSKDEGGDEYNEQFF.

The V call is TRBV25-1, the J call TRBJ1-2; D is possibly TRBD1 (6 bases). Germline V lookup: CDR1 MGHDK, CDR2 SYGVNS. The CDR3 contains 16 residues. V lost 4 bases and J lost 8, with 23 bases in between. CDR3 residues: CASSGDTTGGLRGYTF. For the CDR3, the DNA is TGTGCCAGCAGTGGGGACACGACCGGGGGGTTGAGAGGCTACACCTTC.

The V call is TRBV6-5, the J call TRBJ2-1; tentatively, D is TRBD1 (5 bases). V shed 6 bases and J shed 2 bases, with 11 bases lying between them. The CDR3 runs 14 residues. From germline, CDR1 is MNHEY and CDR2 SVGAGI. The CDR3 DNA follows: TGTGCCAGCAGCCCAGGGTCCACCTACAATGAGCAGTTCTTC. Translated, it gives CASSPGSTYNEQFF.

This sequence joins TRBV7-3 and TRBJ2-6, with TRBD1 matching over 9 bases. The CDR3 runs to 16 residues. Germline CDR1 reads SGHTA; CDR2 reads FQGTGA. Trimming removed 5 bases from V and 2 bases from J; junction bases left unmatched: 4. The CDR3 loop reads CASSPRTGAGANVLTF. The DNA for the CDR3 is TGTGCCAGCAGCCCGCGGACAGGGGCTGGGGCCAACGTCCTGACTTTC.

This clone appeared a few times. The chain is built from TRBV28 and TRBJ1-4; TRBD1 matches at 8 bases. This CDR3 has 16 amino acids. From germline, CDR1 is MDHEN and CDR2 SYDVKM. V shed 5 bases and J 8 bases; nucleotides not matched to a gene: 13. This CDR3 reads CASSPPPQGAREKLFF. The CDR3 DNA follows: TGTGCCAGCAGTCCCCCGCCCCAGGGGGCCCGCGAAAAACTGTTTTTT.

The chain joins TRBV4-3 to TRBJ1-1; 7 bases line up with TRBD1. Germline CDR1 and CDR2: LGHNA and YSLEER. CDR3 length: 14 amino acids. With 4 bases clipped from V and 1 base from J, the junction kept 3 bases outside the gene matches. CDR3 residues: CASSRGTANTEAFF. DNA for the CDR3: TGCGCCAGCAGCCGAGGGACAGCGAACACTGAAGCTTTCTTT.

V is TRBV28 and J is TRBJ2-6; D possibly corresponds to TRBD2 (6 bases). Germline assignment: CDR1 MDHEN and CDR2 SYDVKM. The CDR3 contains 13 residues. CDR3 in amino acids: CGSGVSGANVLTF. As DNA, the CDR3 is TGTGGGTCGGGGGTATCTGGGGCCAACGTCCTGACTTTC. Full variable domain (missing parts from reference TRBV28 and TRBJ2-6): DVKVTQSSRYLVKRTGEKVFLECVQDMDHENMFWYRQDPGLGLRLIYFSYDVKMKEKGDIPEGYSVSREKKERFSLILESASTNQTSMYLCGSGVSGANVLTFGAGSRLTVL.

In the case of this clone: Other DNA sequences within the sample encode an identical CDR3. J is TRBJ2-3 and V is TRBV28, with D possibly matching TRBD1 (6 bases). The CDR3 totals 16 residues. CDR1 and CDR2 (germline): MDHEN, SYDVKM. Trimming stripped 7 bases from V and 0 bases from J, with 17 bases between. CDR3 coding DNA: TGTGCCAGCACCTTCTCAATACAGGGAAGCACAGATACGCAGTATTTT. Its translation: CASTFSIQGSTDTQYF.

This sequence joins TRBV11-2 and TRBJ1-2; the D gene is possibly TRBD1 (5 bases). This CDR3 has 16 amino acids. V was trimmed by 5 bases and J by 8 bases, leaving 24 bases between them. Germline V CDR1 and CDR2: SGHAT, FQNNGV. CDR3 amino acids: CASSHQVGGGTFGYTF. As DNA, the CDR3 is TGTGCCAGCAGCCACCAAGTGGGGGGGGGTACCTTCGGCTACACCTTC.

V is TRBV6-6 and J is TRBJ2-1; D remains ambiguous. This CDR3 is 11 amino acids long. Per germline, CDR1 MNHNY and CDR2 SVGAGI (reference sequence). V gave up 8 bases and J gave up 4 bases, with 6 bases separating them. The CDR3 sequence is CASEQYNEQFF. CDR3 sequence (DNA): TGTGCCAGCGAACAGTACAATGAGCAGTTCTTC.

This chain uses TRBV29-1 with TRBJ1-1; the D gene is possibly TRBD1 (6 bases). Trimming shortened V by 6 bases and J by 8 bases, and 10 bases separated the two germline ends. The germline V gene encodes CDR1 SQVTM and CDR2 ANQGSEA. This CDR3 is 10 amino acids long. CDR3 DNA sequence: TGCAGCGTGGGGGCAGGGGAAGCTTTCTTT. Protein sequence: CSVGAGEAFF. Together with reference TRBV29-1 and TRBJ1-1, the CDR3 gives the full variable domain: SAVISQKPSRDICQRGTSLTIQCQVDSQVTMMFWYRQQPGQSLTLIATANQGSEATYESGFVIDKFPISRPNLTFSTLTVSNMSPEDSSIYLCSVGAGEAFFGQGTRLTVV.